These 28 T cell receptor beta chains came from one sample sequenced in a study of cytomegalovirus exposure and HLA in healthy donors. A multiplex PCR was run with 60 Vbeta primers and 13 Jbeta primers. Using immunoSEQ multiplex PCR, the repertoire was profiled, and TCRdb retains in-frame clones only, with some absent. This sample's table has about 130,000 clones. Sequenced input: PBMCs. The receptor source for this set is a woman between 55 and 75 years old in good health and CMV-seronegative.

V and J are TRBV30 and TRBJ1-4; 9 bases fit TRBD1. In germline, CDR1 is GTSNPN, CDR2 SVGIG (reference sequence). After removal of 2 bases from V and 7 bases from J, the junction contained 2 bases not matched to a gene. CDR3 length equals 13 residues. As DNA, the CDR3 is TGTGCCTGGAGTAAGGACAGGGGTGAAAAACTGTTTTTT. Amino acids: CAWSKDRGEKLFF. Together with reference TRBV30 and TRBJ1-4, the CDR3 gives the full variable domain: SQTIHQWPATLVQPVGSPLSLECTVEGTSNPNLYWYRQAAGRGLQLLFYSVGIGQISSEVPQNLSASRPQDRQFILSSKKLLLSDSGFYLCAWSKDRGEKLFFGSGTQLSVL.

Concerning this clone itself: The sample contains more than one DNA sequence encoding this CDR3. V and J are TRBV7-9 and TRBJ1-1, with 8 bases identical to TRBD1. The CDR3 totals 14 residues. The trim removed 5 bases at V and 3 bases at J, leaving 5 bases unmatched. Germline values: CDR1 SEHNR, CDR2 FQNEAQ (reference sequence). The CDR3 bases are TGTGCCAGCAGCGATGGACAGGGATACACTGAAGCTTTCTTT. It codes for CASSDGQGYTEAFF. The whole variable domain, remainder taken from reference TRBV7-9 and TRBJ1-1, is DTGVSQNPRHKITKRGQNVTFRCDPISEHNRLYWYRQTLGQGPEFLTYFQNEAQLEKSRLLSDRFSAERPKGSFSTLEIQRTEQGDSAMYLCASSDGQGYTEAFFGQGTRLTVV.

V is TRBV10-2 and J is TRBJ1-1; 7 nucleotides match TRBD1. CDR3 length: 13 amino acids. Losses at the gene ends were 8 bases for V and 0 bases for J; bases not matched to a gene: 3. Germline V CDR1 and CDR2: WSHSY, SAAADI. The CDR3 sequence: CASQGQLNTEAFF. For the CDR3, the DNA is TGCGCCAGCCAGGGACAGCTGAACACTGAAGCTTTCTTT.

This chain joins TRBV19 and TRBJ2-5, with 8 bases matching TRBD1. V lost 7 bases to trimming and J lost 9 bases; unmatched junction nucleotides: 13. The CDR3 runs to 14 residues. Germline-derived CDR1 and CDR2 are LNHDA and SQIVND (reference sequence). The CDR3 bases are TGTGCCAGTAAGCCCGGACAGGGTCCAGGGGCCCAGTACTTC. Its translation: CASKPGQGPGAQYF.

The rearrangement links TRBV5-6 to TRBJ2-5; 12 bases fit TRBD1. The germline V gene encodes CDR1 SGHDT and CDR2 YYEEEE. V lost 3 bases, J lost 5 bases, and 8 bases stayed unmatched. CDR3 size: 16 residues. Written as DNA, the CDR3 is TGTGCCAGCAGCTGGGACAGGGGGCGGAAAGAGGAGACCCAGTACTTC. Translated: CASSWDRGRKEETQYF.

The rearrangement links TRBV29-1 to TRBJ2-3; no clear D. The germline V gene has CDR1 SQVTM and CDR2 ANQGSEA. This CDR3 is 13 amino acids long. Trimming pared 7 bases from V and 6 bases from J, leaving 17 bases between. CDR3 DNA: TGCAGCGCCCAAAGAGGCCCCTCGGATACGCAGTATTTT. Its protein product is CSAQRGPSDTQYF.

The V call is TRBV10-1, the J call TRBJ2-3; the match to TRBD1 covers 7 bases. The CDR3 has 17 residues. V shed 3 bases and J 2 bases; nucleotides not matched to a gene: 11. Germline V gives CDR1 WNHNN, CDR2 SYGVQD (reference sequence). CDR3 sequence reads: CASSDRQGGISTDTQYF. Written as DNA, the CDR3 is TGCGCCAGCAGTGATCGACAGGGTGGCATCTCCACAGATACGCAGTATTTT.

This chain joins TRBV6-6 and TRBJ1-2; D is ambiguous. This CDR3 region has 14 residues. The V end was cut by 2 bases, the J end by 3 bases, with 10 bases between. CDR1 is MNHNY and CDR2 is SVGAGI in the germline V gene (reference sequence). The CDR3 sequence is CASSYEGIDYGYTF. The DNA for the CDR3 is TGTGCCAGCAGTTACGAGGGAATAGACTATGGCTACACCTTC.

This chain's CDR3 is CASSKDRYSYEQYF. For the CDR3, the DNA is TGTGCCAGCAGTAAAGACAGGTACTCCTACGAGCAGTACTTC. This chain connects TRBV2 to TRBJ2-7; D perhaps matches TRBD1 (6 bases). The V gene lost 5 bases and the J gene lost 0 bases, with 11 bases spanning the gap. Germline lookup yields CDR1 SNHLY and CDR2 FYNNEI. The CDR3 covers 14 residues.

The rearrangement uses TRBV7-3 and TRBJ1-2; 8 nucleotides agree with TRBD1. J gave up 8 bases and V 6 bases, and 5 bases lay outside the gene matches. The CDR3 is 12 amino acids. Germline V CDR1 and CDR2: SGHTA, FQGTGA. The CDR3 is CASRGTGGGYTF. The DNA for the CDR3 is TGTGCCAGCAGGGGGACAGGAGGAGGCTACACCTTC.

The chain employs TRBV28 and TRBJ1-1; no reliable D call. Germline V CDR1 and CDR2: MDHEN, SYDVKM. V was shortened by 10 bases and J by 0 bases, with 15 bases between the two germline ends. The CDR3 covers 14 residues. The CDR3 region has the DNA TGTGCCACAAAAGGCGAGGCCATGAACACTGAAGCTTTCTTT. Protein sequence: CATKGEAMNTEAFF.

The rearrangement links TRBV5-1 to TRBJ2-3, with D possibly TRBD2 on 6 matching bases. Germline CDR1 is SGHRS and CDR2 is YFSETQ. The CDR3 spans 17 residues. With 1 base removed from V and 0 bases from J, the gap between germline ends came to 15 bases. The CDR3 region has the DNA TGCGCCAGCAGCTTGATGTCTGCGGGAACTAGCACAGATACGCAGTATTTT. It encodes CASSLMSAGTSTDTQYF.

V is TRBV6-5 and J is TRBJ2-7; TRBD1 aligns across 7 bases. V was clipped by 0 bases and J by 4 bases; unmatched bases: 6. Germline CDR1 is MNHEY and CDR2 is SVGAGI. The CDR3 length is 15 residues. CDR3 DNA sequence: TGTGCCAGCAGTTACTCCGGCAGGGGGACGTACGAGCAGTACTTC. It yields the protein CASSYSGRGTYEQYF.

This rearrangement joins TRBV29-1 to TRBJ2-7; 12 bases map to TRBD1. The ends lost 4 bases at V and 5 bases at J; junction bases unmatched: 6. This CDR3 has 14 amino acids. CDR1 is SQVTM, CDR2 ANQGSEA, per germline. DNA for the CDR3: TGCAGCGTTGGGGGGGGACAGGGGGCCCACGAGCAGTACTTC. Translation: CSVGGGQGAHEQYF.

The CDR3 protein is CASSEWQETQYF. CDR3 sequence (DNA): TGTGCCAGCAGTGAGTGGCAAGAGACCCAGTACTTC. The chain uses TRBV28 and TRBJ2-5, with D hard to call. The CDR3 consists of 12 residues. The ends were cut back, 5 bases at V and 2 bases at J, with 6 bases in the middle. Germline V gene sequence: CDR1 MDHEN, CDR2 SYDVKM.

Written as DNA, the CDR3 is TGTGCCAGCAGTTTGACAGGGGATAAGGAAAAACTGTTTTTT. Translated, it gives CASSLTGDKEKLFF. V gene TRBV28 combines with J gene TRBJ1-4, with 8 bases aligning to TRBD1. Per germline, CDR1 MDHEN and CDR2 SYDVKM. The CDR3 totals 14 residues. With V trimmed by 3 bases and J by 8 bases, 5 bases remained unmatched.

The chain combines TRBV2 with TRBJ2-7; the match to TRBD1 covers 12 bases. CDR1 is SNHLY, CDR2 FYNNEI, per germline. Germline trimming cut 7 bases from V and 3 bases from J; bases unmatched to any gene: 19. The CDR3 sequence is 19 residues long. The CDR3 here is CASKVPRDRGRGFDYEQYF. Here the CDR3 DNA reads TGTGCCAGCAAAGTACCCCGGGACAGGGGGCGCGGGTTTGACTACGAGCAGTACTTC.

The chain has TRBV5-1 and TRBJ1-2, with TRBD1 as a possible D gene (6 bases). CDR1 and CDR2 (germline): SGHRS, YFSETQ. The CDR3 contains 19 residues. The V end lost 0 bases, the J end lost 0 bases, and 21 bases lay between the germline ends. This CDR3 reads CASSLARDSGVLANYGYTF. The CDR3 region has the DNA TGCGCCAGCAGCTTGGCTCGAGACTCAGGGGTGTTAGCTAACTATGGCTACACCTTC.

The V gene is TRBV11-2, the J gene TRBJ2-3, with D perhaps matching TRBD2 (7 bases). Germline CDR1 and CDR2: SGHAT and FQNNGV. The CDR3 has 16 residues. Between the trimmed V and J ends, which lost 1 base and 6 bases, there was a span of 17 bases. CDR3 residues: CASSLAVGGLGDTQYF. CDR3 in DNA: TGTGCCAGCAGCTTAGCGGTGGGGGGGCTAGGGGATACGCAGTATTTT.

The V call is TRBV5-6, the J call TRBJ1-2; TRBD1 agrees at 7 bases. CDR1 and CDR2 (germline): SGHDT, YYEEEE. With 5 bases clipped from V and 4 bases from J, the junction kept 8 bases outside the gene matches. The length of the CDR3 is 14 residues. In DNA, the CDR3 is TGTGCCAGCAGTCCCCCAGGGGGGCCCTATGGCTACACCTTC. This encodes CASSPPGGPYGYTF.

As for this clone: The identical CDR3 is also encoded by other nucleotide sequences in the sample. This chain joins TRBV27 and TRBJ2-7; 7 nucleotides agree with TRBD2. With 3 bases clipped from V and 2 bases from J, the junction kept 22 bases outside the gene matches. The germline CDR1 and CDR2 sequences are MNHEY and SMNVEV (reference sequence). The CDR3 totals 20 residues. The CDR3 sequence: CASSFFRPGLAEFRAYEQYF. The CDR3 DNA sequence: TGTGCCAGCAGTTTTTTCCGTCCGGGGCTAGCGGAGTTTCGCGCCTACGAGCAGTACTTC.

The chain joins TRBV10-2 to TRBJ2-1; the D gene is possibly TRBD2 (6 bases). The CDR3 sequence is 13 residues long. Looked up from germline, CDR1 is WSHSY and CDR2 is SAAADI. The V end was cut by 8 bases, the J end by 3 bases, with 11 bases between. The CDR3, as DNA: TGCGCCAGCTTACGGGGGATCTACAATGAGCAGTTCTTC. As protein: CASLRGIYNEQFF.

The J gene is TRBJ1-1, the V gene TRBV19; D gene ambiguous. Germline V gene lookup returns CDR1 LNHDA and CDR2 SQIVND (reference sequence). This CDR3 comprises 11 residues. Trimming stripped 6 bases from V and 5 bases from J, with 7 bases between. CDR3 sequence (DNA): TGTGCCAGTAGGTATTCGACTGAAGCTTTCTTT. Translation gives CASRYSTEAFF.

This rearrangement joins TRBV7-9 to TRBJ2-1; a possible D gene is TRBD2 (5 bases). Deletions cut 3 bases from V and 3 bases from J, with 9 bases between. The length of the CDR3 is 14 residues. Germline V gene sequence: CDR1 SEHNR, CDR2 FQNEAQ (reference sequence). CDR3 nucleotide sequence: TGTGCCAGCAGCTTTTTAGCGATCTACAATGAGCAGTTCTTC. Its protein is CASSFLAIYNEQFF. The full variable domain, its missing parts supplied by reference TRBV7-9 and TRBJ2-1, is DTGVSQNPRHKITKRGQNVTFRCDPISEHNRLYWYRQTLGQGPEFLTYFQNEAQLEKSRLLSDRFSAERPKGSFSTLEIQRTEQGDSAMYLCASSFLAIYNEQFFGPGTRLTVL.

The chain combines TRBV30 with TRBJ2-1, with D hard to call. This CDR3 region has 10 residues. Germline V gene lookup returns CDR1 GTSNPN and CDR2 SVGIG (reference sequence). V was shortened by 4 bases and J by 8 bases, with 6 bases between the two germline ends. DNA for the CDR3: TGTGCCTGGACTACGGATGAGCAGTTCTTC. It is translated as CAWTTDEQFF.

V gene TRBV21-1 combines with J gene TRBJ1-5. TRBV21-1 is listed as a pseudogene. The CDR3 has 13 residues. The CDR3 DNA is TGTGCCAGCAGCAATGTCGAGGGTCAGCCCCAGCATTTT. Its translation is CASSNVEGQPQHF.

This chain joins TRBV28 and TRBJ2-2; 7 bases match TRBD1. V gave up 6 bases and J gave up 6 bases; unmatched junction bases: 10. Germline values: CDR1 MDHEN, CDR2 SYDVKM. CDR3 length: 15 amino acids. The CDR3 sequence: CASSSGTASAGELFF. CDR3 in DNA: TGTGCCAGCAGCTCCGGGACAGCCTCGGCCGGGGAGCTGTTTTTT.

The gene calls are TRBV29-1 and TRBJ1-2; perhaps TRBD1 as D (6 bases). Trimming took 3 bases from V and 8 from J, leaving 19 bases between them. The germline V gene encodes CDR1 SQVTM and CDR2 ANQGSEA. This CDR3 comprises 14 residues. CDR3 amino acids: CSVEKAGEGLGYTF. CDR3 DNA: TGCAGCGTTGAGAAGGCAGGGGAAGGTTTGGGCTACACCTTC.